This passage covers 19 T cell receptor beta chains from one sample sequenced in a study of T cells after posttransplantation cyclophosphamide. TCRdb keeps only in-frame clones here, not all; method: immunoSEQ multiplex PCR. Of some 3,900 clones listed, 83% were seen once; the top ten hold roughly 6.5%. Busulfan-fludarabine conditioning, marrow transplant, and cyclophosphamide on days +3 and +4 were administered. The material was CD4+ T cells sorted from blood, obtained roughly 250 days after a stem cell transplant with posttransplant cyclophosphamide. The receptors were gathered from a male patient between 25 and 40 years old who received an allogeneic stem cell transplant from a related donor, was CMV-positive, and had no GVHD. The T cells may partly be graft donor cells.

The chain couples TRBV7-6 to TRBJ1-1, with D maybe TRBD1 (6 bases). The CDR3 is made up of 16 amino acids. Germline-derived CDR1 and CDR2 are SGHVS and FNYEAQ. V gave up 5 bases and J gave up 0 bases, with 16 bases separating them. CDR3 in DNA: TGTGCCAGCAGCCCGGGGCGGGGGCCCATGAACACTGAAGCTTTCTTT. Translated, it gives CASSPGRGPMNTEAFF.

This clone was found once. This chain uses TRBV5-4 with TRBJ2-1; D not resolved. V lost 5 bases and J 7 bases, leaving 10 bases between the germline ends. The CDR3 totals 12 residues. CDR1 is SGHNT and CDR2 is YYREEE in the germline V gene (reference sequence). As DNA, the CDR3 is TGTGCCAGCAGTATAGAGTCTAATGAGCAGTTCTTC. Encoded protein: CASSIESNEQFF. Combining the CDR3 with reference TRBV5-4 and TRBJ2-1 gives the whole variable domain ETGVTQSPTHLIKTRGQQVTLRCSSQSGHNTVSWYQQALGQGPQFIFQYYREEENGRGNFPPRFSGLQFPNYSSELNVNALELDDSALYLCASSIESNEQFFGPGTRLTVL.

The rearrangement links TRBV15 to TRBJ2-3; 8 bases are shared with TRBD2. V shed 6 bases, J shed 6 bases, and the junction held 8 bases outside the gene matches. This CDR3 comprises 14 residues. Germline lookup yields CDR1 LNHNV and CDR2 YYDKDF (reference sequence). The CDR3 DNA sequence: TGTGCCACCAGTGTTCGGACTAGCAGGGATACGCAGTATTTT. Its translation: CATSVRTSRDTQYF.

This clone is deemed large. V is TRBV18 and J is TRBJ2-7; no clear D gene. The V and J ends lost 6 bases and 6 bases respectively, with 9 bases between them. The CDR3 has 11 residues. Germline V CDR1 and CDR2: KGHSH, LQKENI. The CDR3 DNA sequence: TGTGCCAGCTCCACAGCTCTCGAGCAGTACTTC. It specifies CASSTALEQYF.

This chain joins TRBV11-3 and TRBJ1-1, with unresolved D. The CDR3 is 14 residues long. Trimming took off 3 bases at V and 1 base at J, with 9 bases between the two ends. Looked up from germline, CDR1 is SGHNT and CDR2 is YENEEA. The CDR3 sequence is CASSFRHPNTEAFF. CDR3 bases: TGTGCCAGCAGCTTCAGGCACCCGAACACTGAAGCTTTCTTT.

This clone has just one count. Other nucleotide sequences from this sample produce the same CDR3. The chain carries TRBV11-3 and TRBJ1-1, with D unresolved. This CDR3 region has 12 residues. Germline lookup yields CDR1 SGHNT and CDR2 YENEEA. V lost 0 bases to trimming and J lost 5 bases, with 4 bases between them. Here the CDR3 DNA reads TGTGCCAGCAGCTTAGATCGTACTGAAGCTTTCTTT. This sequence encodes CASSLDRTEAFF.

The V and J genes are TRBV7-2 and TRBJ2-2, with no clear D. This CDR3 spans 15 amino acids. V lost 1 base, J lost 2 bases, and 8 bases lay in between. The germline gives CDR1 SGHTA, CDR2 FQGNSA. Written as DNA, the CDR3 is TGTGCCAGCAGCTTAGTAAGCGTAAACACCGGGGAGCTGTTTTTT. Its translation is CASSLVSVNTGELFF.

This clone was seen only once. The chain carries TRBV23-1 and TRBJ2-7; 7 positions agree with TRBD2. TRBV23-1 is an ORF; its function is uncertain. The trim removed 0 bases at V and 3 bases at J, leaving 2 bases unmatched. There are 14 residues in the CDR3. CDR3 loop: CASSQSGTNYEQYF. CDR3 in DNA: TGCGCCAGCAGTCAATCGGGGACTAACTACGAGCAGTACTTC.

The chain couples TRBV5-5 to TRBJ2-7; tentatively, D is TRBD1 (5 bases). V lost 1 base and J 2 bases, leaving 10 bases between the germline ends. Germline-derived CDR1 and CDR2 are SGHKS and YYEKEE (reference sequence). There are 14 residues in the CDR3. This chain's CDR3 is CASSLLQGPYEQYF. For the CDR3, the DNA is TGTGCCAGCAGCTTGTTGCAGGGCCCCTACGAGCAGTACTTC. Full variable domain (remainder filled in from reference TRBV5-5 and TRBJ2-7): DAGVTQSPTHLIKTRGQQVTLRCSPISGHKSVSWYQQVLGQGPQFIFQYYEKEERGRGNFPDRFSARQFPNYSSELNVNALLLGDSALYLCASSLLQGPYEQYFGPGTRLTVT.

This clone was recorded a few times. V usage is TRBV10-3 and J usage is TRBJ1-1, with a tentative D call TRBD1 (5 bases). The CDR3 contains 14 residues. Germline CDR1 and CDR2: ENHRY and SYGVKD. V was clipped by 6 bases and J by 0 bases, with 11 bases between them. The CDR3 reads CAIRGGEMNTEAFF. DNA of the CDR3: TGTGCCATCAGGGGGGGGGAAATGAACACTGAAGCTTTCTTT.

This clone was recorded only once. J is TRBJ2-3 and V is TRBV7-2, with TRBD2 identical over 11 bases. The J segment lost 4 bases and the V segment lost 1 base, leaving 13 bases of the junction unmatched. The CDR3 consists of 19 residues. CDR1 SGHTA and CDR2 FQGNSA come from the germline V gene. DNA of the CDR3: TGTGCCAGCAGCTTAGTATCAGGGTCTAGCGGGAGGTCGCCAGATACGCAGTATTTT. Its translation is CASSLVSGSSGRSPDTQYF.

The chain employs TRBV5-8 and TRBJ2-5; D gene unclear. The germline V gene has CDR1 SGHTS and CDR2 YDEGEE. V was cut by 0 bases and J by 1 base, with 7 bases left in between. There are 14 residues in the CDR3. The CDR3 spells CASSLASVQETQYF. The CDR3 nucleotides are TGTGCCAGCAGCTTGGCTTCCGTCCAAGAGACCCAGTACTTC.

The chain combines TRBV4-2 with TRBJ2-3; TRBD2 aligns across 8 bases. The junction had 7 bases not matched to a gene; V was cut back by 1 base and J by 4 bases. The CDR3 is made up of 16 amino acids. Germline assignment: CDR1 LGHNA and CDR2 YNFKEQ. CDR3 DNA sequence: TGTGCCAGCAGCCAAGTGGGACTAGGTGGCCCAGATACGCAGTATTTT. The encoded protein is CASSQVGLGGPDTQYF.

The V and J genes are TRBV7-2 and TRBJ2-1, with 14 bases matching TRBD2. J lost 15 bases, V lost 5 bases, and 12 bases had no gene match. Germline V lookup: CDR1 SGHTA, CDR2 FQGNSA. This CDR3 has 15 residues. The CDR3 is CASSGLTSGGAFAFF. In DNA, the CDR3 is TGTGCCAGCAGCGGCCTGACTAGCGGGGGGGCCTTTGCGTTCTTC.

The chain couples TRBV27 to TRBJ2-6; 7 bases fit TRBD1. Per germline, CDR1 MNHEY and CDR2 SMNVEV (reference sequence). The CDR3 runs 15 residues. V dropped 6 bases and J dropped 0; count of bases not matched to a gene: 2. Written as DNA, the CDR3 is TGTGCCAGCAGGACAGGGACCTCTGGGGCCAACGTCCTGACTTTC. Translated, it gives CASRTGTSGANVLTF.

The chain carries TRBV28 and TRBJ1-5; 8 bases are shared with TRBD1. V lost 5 bases to trimming and J lost 3 bases; unmatched junction nucleotides: 9. The V gene's germline CDR1 is MDHEN and CDR2 SYDVKM. The CDR3 consists of 16 residues. In DNA, the CDR3 is TGTGCCAGCAGTCGGACAGGGAGAGGGGTCAATCAGCCCCAGCATTTT. Its protein is CASSRTGRGVNQPQHF.

The chain links TRBV14 to TRBJ2-6; no definite D call. CDR1 is SGHDN, CDR2 FVKESK, per germline. The CDR3 has 16 residues. Trimming removed 3 bases at V and 4 bases at J, with 13 bases between. Written as DNA, the CDR3 is TGTGCCAGCAGCCAGACGGGTCGTGGAGGGGCCAACGTCCTGACTTTC. Translating it yields CASSQTGRGGANVLTF.

This chain links TRBV7-2 with TRBJ2-3, with 9 bases lining up with TRBD2. Germline V gene lookup returns CDR1 SGHTA and CDR2 FQGNSA. The CDR3 length is 16 residues. J lost 6 bases, V lost 1 base, and 8 bases had no gene match. CDR3 protein: CASSLEGSGRSDTQYF. The DNA of the CDR3 is TGTGCCAGCAGCTTAGAAGGTAGCGGGAGATCGGATACGCAGTATTTT.

The chain carries TRBV10-3 and TRBJ2-5; perhaps TRBD1 as D (6 bases). V was shortened by 8 bases and J by 5 bases, with 12 bases between the two germline ends. Germline-derived CDR1 and CDR2 are ENHRY and SYGVKD. This CDR3 comprises 12 residues. The chain's CDR3 is CAISRGSETQYF. In DNA form, the CDR3 reads TGTGCCATCTCCAGGGGTTCGGAGACCCAGTACTTC.